The 7 T cell receptor beta chains listed next were all sequenced from one sample in a study of blood T cells in healthy people across ages. Combining a sample-barcoded 5' primer with a J-beta primer mix, a second PCR ran for 7 to 11 cycles. Via MiXCR, TCRdb re-called the 5' RACE reads, giving one row per CDR3 protein. The data show under 850,000 distinct CDR3 sequences, 35% to 40% seen once. Material for sequencing was blood. The receptors stem from a man aged 18 to 29 in good health.

This clonotype was counted many times. This chain joins TRBV5-1 and TRBJ2-7; D is undetermined. Per germline, CDR1 SGHRS and CDR2 YFSETQ. The CDR3 length is 13 residues. V gave up 0 bases and J gave up 2 bases, with 6 bases separating them. CDR3 protein: CASSLDQTYEQYF. In nucleotides, the CDR3 is TGCGCCAGCAGCTTGGATCAGACCTACGAGCAGTACTTC.

This clonotype was picked up a small number of times. The DNA for the CDR3 is TGTGCCAGCAGCTTGGCGACGGCATTCAATCAGCCCCAGCATTTT. Its translation: CASSLATAFNQPQHF. The chain joins TRBV7-8 to TRBJ1-5; no firm D call. Trimming pared 3 bases from V and 3 bases from J, leaving 12 bases between. Per germline, CDR1 SGHVS and CDR2 FQNEAQ. The CDR3 is made up of 15 amino acids.

This chain connects TRBV21-1 to TRBJ2-2. TRBV21-1 is a documented pseudogene. The CDR3 length is 14 residues. This chain's CDR3 is CASTRRLNTGELFF. The DNA for the CDR3 is TGTGCCAGCACGCGGAGACTGAACACCGGGGAGCTGTTTTTT.

The chain couples TRBV20-1 to TRBJ1-2, with TRBD1 matching 7 bases. Germline-derived CDR1 and CDR2 are DFQATT and SNEGSKA (reference sequence). This CDR3 contains 13 residues. The V and J ends lost 6 bases and 8 bases, in that order; junction bases with no gene match: 12. The CDR3 sequence: CSASRTGDQGYTF. The CDR3 DNA is TGCAGTGCCAGTCGAACAGGGGACCAAGGCTACACCTTC.

The chain uses TRBV24-1 and TRBJ2-1; no clear D. The CDR3 length is 14 residues. The germline V gene has CDR1 KGHDR and CDR2 SFDVKD. Between the trimmed V and J ends, which lost 5 bases and 3 bases, there was a span of 10 bases. This CDR3 reads CATSAKGYYNEQFF. The CDR3 DNA sequence: TGTGCCACCAGTGCTAAGGGTTACTACAATGAGCAGTTCTTC.

This clonotype was detected a few times. The chain employs TRBV6-5 and TRBJ2-5, with D unresolved. This CDR3 is 14 amino acids long. In germline, CDR1 is MNHEY, CDR2 SVGAGI. Trimming stripped 1 base from V and 5 bases from J, with 11 bases between. CDR3 protein: CASSYYNMGETQYF. CDR3 nucleotides: TGTGCCAGCAGTTACTACAACATGGGGGAGACCCAGTACTTC.

The chain is built from TRBV4-3 and TRBJ1-4; 7 positions match TRBD1. The CDR3 has 17 amino acids. Germline V gene lookup returns CDR1 LGHNA and CDR2 YSLEER. V dropped 0 bases and J dropped 1; count of bases not matched to a gene: 5. The CDR3 coding sequence is TGCGCCAGCAGCCAAGACCCCTCAGGGGGAACTAATGAAAAACTGTTTTTT. It is translated as CASSQDPSGGTNEKLFF.